This T cell receptor (beta chain) was recorded in a study of control samples from healthy donors and cancer patients (TCRdb year 2020). Notes on this clone: Its target antigen remains unknown. One end of the junction varies from germline; a read error may be responsible.

Per the germline V gene (reference sequence), DFQATT is the CDR1 and SNEGSKA is the CDR2. The CDR3 numbers 11 residues from cysteine through phenylalanine. Left in the record is the CDR3 DNA by itself, 33 bases read in frame from the first base. The library was prepared using the immunoSEQ multiplex PCR assay. In its TCRdb copy, this immuneACCESS table keeps in-frame sequences only and misses some clones. Where compared with another copy, unresolved V genes explain less than half of these, and the others have no known cause. In this sample the table shows approximately 150,000 clones, 96% of which occur a single time. 1% of the sample comes from the top ten.

The V and J genes are TRBV20-1 and TRBJ1-1, with the D gene not clear enough to name. Sample: blood. This clonotype originated in a woman aged 25 to 39 in good health. The CDR3 is CSARGQVEAFF. The DNA sequence is TGCAGTGCGAGAGGGCAGGTTGAAGCTTTCTTT.